Shown below are 9 T cell receptor beta chains from a single sample sequenced in a study of cytomegalovirus exposure and HLA in healthy donors. The study ran its PCR with 60 Vbeta and 13 Jbeta primers. Profiled with immunoSEQ multiplex PCR; TCRdb holds only in-frame clones, not every one. Of 210,000 or so clones listed, about 88% are singletons. The sample consisted of PBMCs. Receptors originate from a girl aged 2-10 years in good health and CMV-seronegative.

The chain is built from TRBV11-2 and TRBJ2-3; D may be TRBD2 (7 bases). The CDR3 length is 15 residues. Deletions cut 5 bases from V and 6 bases from J, with 18 bases between. CDR1 and CDR2 from the germline V gene are SGHAT and FQNNGV. CDR3 nucleotide sequence: TGTGCCAGCAGCGCCTCGGGGGGCACCCCGGATACGCAGTATTTT. It translates to CASSASGGTPDTQYF. The full variable domain, rest sourced from reference TRBV11-2 and TRBJ2-3, is EAGVAQSPRYKIIEKRQSVAFWCNPISGHATLYWYQQILGQGPKLLIQFQNNGVVDDSQLPKDRFSAERLKGVDSTLKIQPAKLEDSAVYLCASSASGGTPDTQYFGPGTRLTVL.

The rearrangement joins TRBV4-1 to TRBJ2-3, with 10 nucleotides matching TRBD2. The CDR3 runs 16 residues. Germline trimming cut 3 bases from V and 2 bases from J; bases unmatched to any gene: 5. The germline gives CDR1 MGHRA, CDR2 YSYEKL. This CDR3 reads CASSQPSGGFTDTQYF. CDR3 DNA: TGCGCCAGCAGCCAGCCTAGCGGGGGTTTCACAGATACGCAGTATTTT.

This clone was picked up a small number of times. The chain has TRBV6-1 and TRBJ1-1; D call uncertain. CDR1 is MNHNS and CDR2 is SASEGT in the germline V gene. CDR3 length: 13 amino acids. V was shortened by 0 bases and J by 5 bases, with 7 bases between the two germline ends. This chain's CDR3 is CASSEAPRTEAFF. The CDR3 region has the DNA TGTGCCAGCAGTGAAGCGCCGAGGACTGAAGCTTTCTTT.

V usage is TRBV30 and J usage is TRBJ1-2; the D is unclear. The CDR3 totals 13 residues. CDR1 GTSNPN and CDR2 SVGIG come from the germline V gene (reference sequence). The V end was cut by 3 bases, the J end by 7 bases, with 15 bases between. The CDR3 is CAWSPLWVAGYTF. CDR3 sequence (DNA): TGTGCCTGGAGCCCTCTTTGGGTAGCTGGCTACACCTTC.

The V call is TRBV11-2, the J call TRBJ2-7, with 11 bases aligning to TRBD2. Germline values: CDR1 SGHAT, CDR2 FQNNGV. The CDR3 is 14 residues long. J lost 7 bases, V lost 0 bases, and 2 bases had no gene match. The CDR3 reads CASSLEGLAVEQYF. CDR3 nucleotide sequence: TGTGCCAGCAGCTTAGAGGGACTAGCGGTTGAGCAGTACTTC.

The chain carries TRBV7-9 and TRBJ2-7, with 9 nucleotides matching TRBD2. This CDR3 region has 15 residues. CDR1 and CDR2 from the germline V gene are SEHNR and FQNEAQ (reference sequence). V lost 5 bases, J lost 3 bases, and 8 bases stayed unmatched. The CDR3 loop reads CASSQGLADHYEQYF. In nucleotides, the CDR3 is TGTGCCAGCAGCCAGGGACTAGCAGACCACTACGAGCAGTACTTC.

J is TRBJ1-5 and V is TRBV5-1, with D uncertain. Germline CDR1 SGHRS, CDR2 YFSETQ. This CDR3 spans 14 amino acids. Deletions cut 5 bases from V and 2 bases from J, with 11 bases between. The chain's CDR3 is CASSYDGGNQPQHF. In nucleotides, the CDR3 is TGCGCCAGCAGTTACGACGGGGGCAATCAGCCCCAGCATTTT.

V usage is TRBV11-2 and J usage is TRBJ2-1; maybe TRBD1 (5 bases). The CDR3 runs to 16 residues. Germline assignment: CDR1 SGHAT and CDR2 FQNNGV. The germline V and J ends were trimmed by 3 bases and 5 bases, with 17 bases remaining between them. The CDR3 region is CASSFRLRDRDNEQFF. Written as DNA, the CDR3 is TGTGCCAGCAGCTTTAGGCTGAGAGACAGAGACAATGAGCAGTTCTTC.

The chain employs TRBV2 and TRBJ1-6, with 7 bases matching TRBD1. Germline V gene lookup returns CDR1 SNHLY and CDR2 FYNNEI. The CDR3 has 15 residues. V trimming: 7 bases; J trimming: 7 bases; junction bases outside the gene matches: 10. The CDR3 here is CASMRMDRLNSPLHF. The CDR3 nucleotides read TGTGCCAGCATGAGAATGGACAGGCTAAATTCACCCCTCCACTTT.